This is a list of T cell receptor beta chains from one sample in a study of T cell responses to AZD1222 COVID-19 vaccine. The table came from immunoSEQ multiplex PCR; TCRdb's copy has only in-frame clones and leaves some out. This repertoire shows roughly 150,000 clones, roughly 91% found once; its top ten account for 3% to 4%. Material: peripheral blood, obtained 28 days after the second AZD1222 dose. All receptors derive from an adult who received the AZD1222 COVID-19 vaccine. Both conserved end residues are part of each CDR3. D genes are given only for firm matches. Clone size is stated in some rows and not others, as once, few, many or a class when expanded.

d_call clone_size j_call v_call cdr3_length cdr3_nt cdr3_aa
- once TRBJ1-1 TRBV30 12 TGTGCCTGGGCAAGGGTAGGAACTGAAGCTTTCTTT CAWARVGTEAFF
- - TRBJ1-1 TRBV6-4 15 TGTGCCAGCAGGAACCTGGGGGGGGCCAACACTGAAGCTTTCTTT CASRNLGGANTEAFF
TRBD1 - TRBJ2-7 TRBV2 15 TGTGCCAGCATGAGGGTGACAGGGGGCAGGAACGAGCAGTACTTC CASMRVTGGRNEQYF
- - TRBJ1-4 TRBV10-3 13 TGTGCCACCGCGGGACGCTTAAATGAAAAACTGTTTTTT CATAGRLNEKLFF
- - TRBJ1-1 TRBV21-1 15 TGTGCCAGCAGCAAAGTCGAGAACAGGGGAACTGAAGCTTTCTTT CASSKVENRGTEAFF
- - TRBJ1-2 TRBV5-1 13 TGCGCCAGCAGCTCCGGACGGGACTATGGCTACACCTTC CASSSGRDYGYTF
- - TRBJ1-5 TRBV30 13 TGTGCCTGGTCCAGGTTGGTGAATCAGCCCCAGCATTTT CAWSRLVNQPQHF
TRBD1 - TRBJ2-2 TRBV30 13 TGTGCCTGGGGACAGGCGAACACCGGGGAGCTGTTTTTT CAWGQANTGELFF
TRBD2 - TRBJ2-3 TRBV2 14 TGTGCCAGCGGGGGACTAGCGGGAGGAGATACGCAGTATTTT CASGGLAGGDTQYF
- - TRBJ2-2 TRBV19 13 TGTGCCAGTACCCCCTCCATGGCCGGGGAGCTGTTTTTT CASTPSMAGELFF
TRBD1 - TRBJ2-7 TRBV5-8 11 TGTGCCAGCAGCTTGGAGGCAGGGGGGTACTTC CASSLEAGGYF
- - TRBJ1-2 TRBV2 14 TGTGCCAGCAGCACCCAGAGTGCTAACTATGGCTACACCTTC CASSTQSANYGYTF
- - TRBJ2-1 TRBV30 13 TGTGCCTGGAAAGGGATGAGCTACAATGAGCAGTTCTTC CAWKGMSYNEQFF
- - TRBJ1-1 TRBV6-5 16 TGTGCCAGCAGTTACTCGACCGTTGGGTGGAACACTGAAGCTTTCTTT CASSYSTVGWNTEAFF
- once TRBJ1-3 TRBV11-2 16 TGTGCCAGCAGCCCTGGAAAGGGAGCCTCTGGAAACACCATATATTTT CASSPGKGASGNTIYF
- - TRBJ1-5 TRBV19 17 TGTGCCAGTAGTCCAATAACCGGGGGATATAGCAATCAGCCCCAGCATTTT CASSPITGGYSNQPQHF
- - TRBJ2-1 TRBV29-1 12 TGCAGCGTTGAAGGGGCTAGCGATGAGCAGTTCTTC CSVEGASDEQFF
TRBD2 - TRBJ2-3 TRBV27 21 TGTGCCAGCAGTTTAGTCGGCGCGGGACTAGCGGGAGGAGGGAGCACAGATACGCAGTATTTT CASSLVGAGLAGGGSTDTQYF
- - TRBJ2-7 TRBV7-2 14 TGTGCCAGCAGCTTAGCCCGGCCGTCCTACGAGCAGTACTTC CASSLARPSYEQYF
- - TRBJ1-2 TRBV3-1/TRBV3-2 13 TGTGCCAGCAGCCACAGGGGCGACTATGGCTACACCTTC CASSHRGDYGYTF
TRBD1 - TRBJ1-3 TRBV4-2 18 TGTGCCAGCAGCCAAGATAGGAGGGGGACAGTCTCTGGAAACACCATATATTTT CASSQDRRGTVSGNTIYF
- - TRBJ1-1 TRBV27 13 TGTGCCAGCAGTGACAGGTGGATCACTGAAGCTTTCTTT CASSDRWITEAFF
TRBD1 - TRBJ2-7 TRBV11-2 16 TGTGCCAGCACCCGAACCACAGGGGGCATAACCTACGAGCAGTACTTC CASTRTTGGITYEQYF
TRBD1 - TRBJ2-7 TRBV28 16 TGTGCCAGCAGTCCATCCGGGACAGGTAATCCTTACGAGCAGTACTTC CASSPSGTGNPYEQYF
- - TRBJ1-2 TRBV7-2 15 TGTGCCAGCAGCTTAGCGGACAGCCCTATCTATGGCTACACCTTC CASSLADSPIYGYTF
- - TRBJ2-2 TRBV4-2 16 TGTGCCAGCAGCCAAGATTTGCGGAGGGACCCCGGGGAGCTGTTTTTT CASSQDLRRDPGELFF
TRBD1 - TRBJ1-2 TRBV28 18 TGTGCCAGCAGTGGGTCCGGGACAGGGGTGTTTTCTAACTATGGCTACACCTTC CASSGSGTGVFSNYGYTF
- - TRBJ1-2 TRBV12-3/TRBV12-4 12 TGTGCCAGCAGTTTTGGGGTGTATGGCTACACCTTC CASSFGVYGYTF
- - TRBJ2-5 TRBV7-9 13 TGTGCCAGCAGCCTCCTTACGGGGGAGACCCAGTACTTC CASSLLTGETQYF
- - TRBJ2-1 TRBV27 14 TGTGCCAGCAGTCCCACATGGTCCTACAATGAGCAGTTCTTC CASSPTWSYNEQFF
- - TRBJ2-3 TRBV19 14 TGTGCCAGTAGCCCCGGAGTTTTCACAGATACGCAGTATTTT CASSPGVFTDTQYF
- - TRBJ2-7 TRBV19 14 TGTGCCAGTAGTTTGTCCAGGGACTCCTACGAGCAGTACTTC CASSLSRDSYEQYF
TRBD1 - TRBJ2-7 TRBV3-1/TRBV3-2 15 TGTGCCAGCAGCTCATCCACAGGGGGTATGTACGAGCAGTACTTC CASSSSTGGMYEQYF
- - TRBJ1-4 TRBV14 13 TGTGCCAGCAGCATCCGGGAAAATGAAAAACTGTTTTTT CASSIRENEKLFF
- few TRBJ2-3 TRBV5-1 13 TGCGCCAGCAGGGTCTCAACCACAGATACGCAGTATTTT CASRVSTTDTQYF
- - TRBJ1-5 TRBV7-2 16 TGTGCCAGCAGCGACGGCCTCCTTTATAGCAATCAGCCCCAGCATTTT CASSDGLLYSNQPQHF
TRBD2 - TRBJ2-1 TRBV9 14 TGTGCCAGCAGCGGAGGAGGACTAGTCGATGAGCAGTTCTTC CASSGGGLVDEQFF
- - TRBJ1-1 TRBV4-1 14 TGCGCCAGCAGCCGGAGAGGGGTTGACACTGAAGCTTTCTTT CASSRRGVDTEAFF
- - TRBJ2-1 TRBV11-1 16 TGTGCCAGCAGTTCAATCCCCTATCAATCCTACAATGAGCAGTTCTTC CASSSIPYQSYNEQFF
- - TRBJ1-1 TRBV28 13 TGTGCCAGCAGAATGCCGGGGAGCACTGAAGCTTTCTTT CASRMPGSTEAFF
- - TRBJ1-3 TRBV2 13 TGTGCCAGCAGCGTCGACAGGGGAAACACCATATATTTT CASSVDRGNTIYF
- - TRBJ1-3 TRBV6-5 14 TGTGCCAGCAGACCACCGGGGGCTTCAAACACCATATATTTT CASRPPGASNTIYF
- - TRBJ2-5 TRBV18 14 TGTGCCAGCACCCGCAGGGGAGGCCAAGAGACCCAGTACTTC CASTRRGGQETQYF
- few TRBJ2-3 TRBV6-4 13 TGTGCCAGCAGTGAAACAACTTTGGATACGCAGTATTTT CASSETTLDTQYF
- - TRBJ2-1 TRBV6-6 13 TGTGCCAGCAGCTTCTCGTCGAACAATGAGCAGTTCTTC CASSFSSNNEQFF
TRBD2 - TRBJ2-1 TRBV5-8 16 TGTGCCAGCAGCTTGGGAGCGGGGGGCTCCTACAATGAGCAGTTCTTC CASSLGAGGSYNEQFF
- - TRBJ2-2 TRBV7-3 15 TGTGCCAGCAGCCCCTGGACGAGCAACACCGGGGAGCTGTTTTTT CASSPWTSNTGELFF
TRBD1 once TRBJ1-4 TRBV28 14 TGTGCCAGCAGTCTAGGGACAGGGGGCAAAAAACTGTTTTTT CASSLGTGGKKLFF
TRBD1 - TRBJ2-1 TRBV11-2 14 TGTGCCAGCAGCCGAAGGACAGGCTCAAACTGGCAGTTCTTC CASSRRTGSNWQFF
- once TRBJ2-5 TRBV5-1 14 TGCGCCAGCAGCCCGGAGGGTAGCACACGGACCCAGTACTTC CASSPEGSTRTQYF
- - TRBJ1-4 TRBV3-1/TRBV3-2 16 TGTGCCAGCAGCCAAGATTTGGCGGCGAAGAATGAAAAACTGTTTTTT CASSQDLAAKNEKLFF
- few TRBJ2-7 TRBV7-2 13 TGTGCCAGCAACCCGCAGGGGAAGGGGGAGCAGTACTTC CASNPQGKGEQYF